The text below deals with one TCR beta chain. This sample is drawn from a study of CD8 T cells in Susac syndrome. A quantity of about 0.5 to 1 ug RNA underwent reverse transcription using random hexamers. A single record per CDR3 protein comes from TCRdb applying MiXCR to the immunoSEQ multiplex PCR reads. The data show approximately 300,000 distinct CDR3 sequences, with 85% seen just once and around 0.2% held by the top ten. Germline lookup yields CDR1 MNHEY and CDR2 SMNVEV (reference sequence). The CDR3 has 16 amino acids. The J segment lost 4 bases and the V segment lost 2 bases, leaving 4 bases of the junction unmatched.

The material sequenced was CD8+ T cells from PBMCs. This TCR was recovered from a human donor with multiple sclerosis. The V call is TRBV27, the J call TRBJ2-1; 11 nucleotides line up with TRBD2. The CDR3 nucleotides are TGTGCCAGCAGTTTACAGACTAGCGGGACATACAATGAGCAGTTCTTC. This sequence encodes CASSLQTSGTYNEQFF.